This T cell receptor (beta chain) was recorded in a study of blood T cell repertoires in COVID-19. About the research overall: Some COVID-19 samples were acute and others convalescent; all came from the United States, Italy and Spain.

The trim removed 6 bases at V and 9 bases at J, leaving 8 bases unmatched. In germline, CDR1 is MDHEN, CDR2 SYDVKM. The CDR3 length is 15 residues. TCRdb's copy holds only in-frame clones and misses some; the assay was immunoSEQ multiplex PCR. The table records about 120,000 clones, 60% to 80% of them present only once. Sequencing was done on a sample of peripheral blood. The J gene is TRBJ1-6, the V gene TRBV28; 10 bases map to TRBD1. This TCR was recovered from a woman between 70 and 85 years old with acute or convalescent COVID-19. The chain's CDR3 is CASSLGQGLGSPLHF. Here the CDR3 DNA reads TGTGCCAGCAGCCTGGGACAGGGGTTGGGTTCACCCCTCCACTTT.